A single sample gave rise to the 14 T cell receptor beta chains below, sequenced in a study of regulatory T cells in long-lasting Graves disease. Time point reported: newly diagnosed GD, antithyroid drugs for less than 3 months. Extracted RNA from PBMCs served as the source of the TCR library. Investigators prepared the TCR beta libraries by applying iRepertoire HTBI primers and Arm-PCR of CDR3 regions. Each CDR3 protein gets one entry after TCRdb re-called the multiplex PCR reads with MiXCR. In the table there are about 380,000 distinct CDR3 sequences, roughly 16% of which are singletons. This specimen consisted of peripheral blood mononuclear cells (PBMCs), obtained at new diagnosis, from a patient treated with antithyroid drugs. Source of these receptors: a female donor with Graves disease.

This clonotype was observed at least ten times. J is TRBJ1-1 and V is TRBV27; a weak D match, TRBD1 (5 bases). The CDR3 runs 14 residues. V gave up 5 bases and J gave up 8 bases, with 18 bases separating them. Germline CDR1 reads MNHEY; CDR2 reads SMNVEV (reference sequence). CDR3 region: CASSVQGSRREAFF. The CDR3 bases are TGTGCCAGCAGTGTCCAGGGATCTCGACGGGAAGCTTTCTTT.

This clonotype was recorded many times. This chain uses TRBV10-2 with TRBJ2-5; 7 bases match TRBD1. This CDR3 is built from 15 residues. CDR1 and CDR2 (germline): WSHSY, SAAADI. Trimming cost V 2 bases and J 3 bases; bases outside gene matches: 6. The CDR3 here is CASSEQTGSKETQYF. CDR3 in DNA: TGCGCCAGCAGTGAGCAGACAGGGTCGAAAGAGACCCAGTACTTC.

This clonotype occurred many times. The V call is TRBV24-1, the J call TRBJ1-3; TRBD1 is a possible D gene (5 bases). Trimming pared 5 bases from V and 0 bases from J, leaving 16 bases between. There are 17 residues in the CDR3. Germline V gene data show CDR1 as KGHDR and CDR2 as SFDVKD. The CDR3 DNA sequence: TGTGCCACCAGTGGCGGGCAGGACAATCACTCTGGAAACACCATATATTTT. It encodes CATSGGQDNHSGNTIYF.

In this sample, this clonotype turned up a few times. The chain has TRBV20-1 and TRBJ1-1; D perhaps matches TRBD1 (6 bases). This CDR3 spans 13 amino acids. Germline lookup yields CDR1 DFQATT and CDR2 SNEGSKA (reference sequence). The V gene lost 6 bases and the J gene lost 5 bases, with 16 bases spanning the gap. In DNA, the CDR3 is TGCAGTGCCCCAAAGGGGGTAGGGACTGAAGCTTTCTTT. Its translation is CSAPKGVGTEAFF.

This clonotype was observed many times. V gene TRBV20-1 combines with J gene TRBJ1-5, with D hard to call. Germline V gene data show CDR1 as DFQATT and CDR2 as SNEGSKA (reference sequence). This CDR3 has 14 amino acids. V lost 6 bases and J lost 4, with 16 bases in between. CDR3 loop: CSARRENSNQPQHF. The CDR3, as DNA: TGCAGTGCCCGTAGAGAGAACAGTAATCAGCCCCAGCATTTT.

This clonotype was seen ten or more times. The chain combines TRBV11-2 with TRBJ1-2, with a possible D match to TRBD1 (5 bases). Germline loops: CDR1 SGHAT, CDR2 FQNNGV. The CDR3 loop spans 16 amino acids. The ends were cut back, 1 base at V and 4 bases at J, with 16 bases in the middle. In nucleotides, the CDR3 is TGTGCCAGCAGCTTAGTTCGGGGGGGAGCTAGCTATGGCTACACCTTC. Translated: CASSLVRGGASYGYTF.

This clonotype was detected ten times or more. The J gene is TRBJ1-1, the V gene TRBV5-1; D is ambiguous. The CDR3 has 13 amino acids. Germline CDR1 SGHRS, CDR2 YFSETQ. V shed 4 bases and J shed 3 bases, with 10 bases lying between them. For the CDR3, the DNA is TGCGCCAGCAGCGGATCATCCTACACTGAAGCTTTCTTT. Translated: CASSGSSYTEAFF. Combining the CDR3 with reference TRBV5-1 and TRBJ1-1 gives the whole variable domain KAGVTQTPRYLIKTRGQQVTLSCSPISGHRSVSWYQQTPGQGLQFLFEYFSETQRNKGNFPGRFSGRQFSNSRSEMNVSTLELGDSALYLCASSGSSYTEAFFGQGTRLTVV.

This clonotype was seen repeatedly, ten times or more. V gene TRBV20-1 combines with J gene TRBJ1-4, with 9 bases lining up with TRBD1. Germline assignment: CDR1 DFQATT and CDR2 SNEGSKA (reference sequence). The V gene end was trimmed by 1 base and the J gene end by 7 bases; junction bases not matched to a gene: 4. The CDR3 sequence is 14 residues long. The CDR3, as DNA: TGCAGTGCTAGAGGGACAGGGGTGGCTGAAAAACTGTTTTTT. Its translation is CSARGTGVAEKLFF.

This clonotype was observed at least ten times. The chain employs TRBV2 and TRBJ1-2, with D possibly being TRBD1 (6 bases). V shed 6 bases and J shed 3 bases, with 11 bases lying between them. CDR3 size: 13 residues. From germline, CDR1 is SNHLY and CDR2 FYNNEI. The CDR3 is CASRVQGDYGYTF. As DNA, the CDR3 is TGTGCCAGCAGGGTACAGGGAGACTATGGCTACACCTTC.

Ten or more counts support this clonotype. The gene calls are TRBV6-1 and TRBJ1-1; D is ambiguous. Germline V gives CDR1 MNHNS, CDR2 SASEGT. The CDR3 length is 13 residues. The V gene lost 6 bases and the J gene lost 0 bases, with 8 bases spanning the gap. CDR3 protein: CASRHPLNTEAFF. DNA of the CDR3: TGTGCCAGCAGACACCCCCTGAACACTGAAGCTTTCTTT.

This clonotype was observed at least ten times. The rearrangement joins TRBV30 to TRBJ1-2; D is undetermined. Trimming took off 0 bases at V and 3 bases at J, with 5 bases between the two ends. The length of the CDR3 is 12 residues. Germline CDR1 GTSNPN, CDR2 SVGIG (reference sequence). For the CDR3, the DNA is TGTGCCTGGAGTGTAAGCGACTATGGCTACACCTTC. Amino acids: CAWSVSDYGYTF.

This clonotype was found many times. The chain is built from TRBV6-5 and TRBJ1-4; D is possibly TRBD1 (5 bases). The CDR3 spans 14 residues. The V end was cut by 2 bases, the J end by 5 bases, with 9 bases between. Germline V CDR1 and CDR2: MNHEY, SVGAGI. CDR3 protein: CASSYGGGNEKLFF. The CDR3 DNA follows: TGTGCCAGCAGTTACGGGGGAGGGAATGAAAAACTGTTTTTT.

This clonotype has ten or more counts. The rearrangement uses TRBV24-1 and TRBJ1-2, with 7 positions matching TRBD1. Germline assignment: CDR1 KGHDR and CDR2 SFDVKD. The J segment lost 8 bases and the V segment lost 3 bases, leaving 8 bases of the junction unmatched. CDR3 length: 14 residues. The DNA for the CDR3 is TGTGCCACCAGTGATGATGACAGGGTCAACGGCTACACCTTC. Encoded protein: CATSDDDRVNGYTF.

This clonotype has a count of ten or more. The CDR3 here is CASSFATYEQYF. The CDR3 DNA follows: TGTGCCAGCAGCTTCGCCACCTACGAGCAGTACTTC. The gene calls are TRBV12-3 or TRBV12-4 and TRBJ2-7; D is unresolved. V was trimmed by 6 bases and J by 2 bases, leaving 8 bases between them. The CDR3 is 12 residues long.